This TCR beta chain was captured in a study of spatial heterogeneity in lung cancer. In this sample, this clonotype turned up a few times. Every TCR cDNA molecule carried a tag that served as a unique molecular identifier. TCRdb reanalysed the 5' RACE reads using MiXCR and keeps one entry per CDR3 protein. The top ten clones hold roughly 6% of a sample with some 83,000 distinct CDR3 sequences, about 20% of them seen once. The germline V gene has CDR1 SGDLS and CDR2 YYNGEE. V lost 4 bases and J 6 bases, leaving 15 bases between the germline ends. This CDR3 contains 14 residues. Noted time point: sample taken at primary tumor resection. The study sequenced unsorted whole RNA from tumor, nontumor lung or frozen PBMC. Samples came from roughly 72 TRACERx patients with untreated early-stage lung cancer.

The chain links TRBV9 to TRBJ2-3, with a tentative D call TRBD2 (5 bases). Specimen: PBMCs, collected at surgery. The sequence derives from a male donor with early-stage non-small cell lung cancer. The CDR3 bases are TGTGCCAGCAGCCCCGGGGTCCCCCCGGATACGCAGTATTTT. Amino acid sequence: CASSPGVPPDTQYF.